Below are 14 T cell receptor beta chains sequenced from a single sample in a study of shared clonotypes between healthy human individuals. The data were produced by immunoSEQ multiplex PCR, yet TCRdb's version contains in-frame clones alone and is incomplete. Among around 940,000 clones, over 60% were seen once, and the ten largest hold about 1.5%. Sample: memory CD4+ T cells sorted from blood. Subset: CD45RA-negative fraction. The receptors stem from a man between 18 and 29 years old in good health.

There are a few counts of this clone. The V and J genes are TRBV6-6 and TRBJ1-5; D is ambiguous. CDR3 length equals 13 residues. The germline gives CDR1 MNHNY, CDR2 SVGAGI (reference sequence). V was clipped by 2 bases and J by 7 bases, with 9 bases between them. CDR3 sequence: CASSYQSGQPQHF. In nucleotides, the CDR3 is TGTGCCAGCAGTTACCAGTCTGGACAGCCCCAGCATTTT.

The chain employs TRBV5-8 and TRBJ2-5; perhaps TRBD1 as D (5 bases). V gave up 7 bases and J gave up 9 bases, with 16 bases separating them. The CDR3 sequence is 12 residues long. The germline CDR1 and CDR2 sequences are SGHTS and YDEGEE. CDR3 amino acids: CASSRQHLAQYF. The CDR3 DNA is TGTGCCAGCTCCAGACAGCACCTCGCCCAGTACTTC.

As DNA, the CDR3 is TGTGCCAGCAGCTTAGTCGAAGAGTTCGGCATTCAGTACTTC. It yields the protein CASSLVEEFGIQYF. The rearrangement links TRBV7-9 to TRBJ2-4; D remains unclear. The V gene's germline CDR1 is SEHNR and CDR2 FQNEAQ (reference sequence). The CDR3 has 14 amino acids. V was pared by 1 base and J by 9 bases, with 13 bases between.

The CDR3 protein is CASSNYRGMSGELFF. CDR3 in DNA: TGTGCCAGCTCAAACTACAGGGGAATGAGCGGGGAGCTGTTTTTT. This chain connects TRBV18 to TRBJ2-2, with TRBD1 matching over 7 bases. V shed 5 bases, J shed 7 bases, and the junction held 10 bases outside the gene matches. The CDR3 runs to 15 residues. Germline-derived CDR1 and CDR2 are KGHSH and LQKENI.

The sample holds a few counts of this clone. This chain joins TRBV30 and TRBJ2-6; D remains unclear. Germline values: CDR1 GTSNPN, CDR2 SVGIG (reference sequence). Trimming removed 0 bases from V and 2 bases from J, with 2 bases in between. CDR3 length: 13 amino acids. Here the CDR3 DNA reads TGTGCCTGGAGTGTAGCTGGGGCCAACGTCCTGACTTTC. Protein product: CAWSVAGANVLTF.

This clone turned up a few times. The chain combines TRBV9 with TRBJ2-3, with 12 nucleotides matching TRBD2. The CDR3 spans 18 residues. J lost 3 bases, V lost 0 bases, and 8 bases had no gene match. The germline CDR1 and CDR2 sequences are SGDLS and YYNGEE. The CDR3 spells CASSVGLAGEIGTDTQYF. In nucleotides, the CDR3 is TGTGCCAGCAGCGTAGGACTAGCGGGAGAGATTGGTACAGATACGCAGTATTTT.

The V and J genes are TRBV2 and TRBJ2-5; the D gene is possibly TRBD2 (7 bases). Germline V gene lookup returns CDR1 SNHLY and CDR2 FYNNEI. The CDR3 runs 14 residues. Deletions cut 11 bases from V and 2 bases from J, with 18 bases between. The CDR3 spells CAVKGGANQETQYF. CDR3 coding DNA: TGTGCCGTAAAGGGGGGGGCCAATCAAGAGACCCAGTACTTC. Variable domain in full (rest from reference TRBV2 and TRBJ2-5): EPEVTQTPSHQVTQMGQEVILRCVPISNHLYFYWYRQILGQKVEFLVSFYNNEISEKSEIFDDQFSVERPDGSNFTLKIRSTKLEDSAMYFCAVKGGANQETQYFGPGTRLLVL.

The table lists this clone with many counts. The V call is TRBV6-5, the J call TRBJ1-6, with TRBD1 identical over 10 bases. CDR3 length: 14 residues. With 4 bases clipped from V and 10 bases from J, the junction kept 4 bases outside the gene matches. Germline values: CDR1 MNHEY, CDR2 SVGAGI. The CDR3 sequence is CASSSETGGSPLHF. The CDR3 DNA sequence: TGTGCCAGCAGTTCTGAGACAGGGGGCTCACCCCTCCACTTT.

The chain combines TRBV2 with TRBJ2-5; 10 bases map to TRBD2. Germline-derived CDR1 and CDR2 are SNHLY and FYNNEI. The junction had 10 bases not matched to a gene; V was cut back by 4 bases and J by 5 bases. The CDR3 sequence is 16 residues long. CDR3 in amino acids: CASSAKSGRAEETQYF. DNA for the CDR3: TGTGCCAGCAGTGCCAAAAGCGGGAGGGCCGAGGAGACCCAGTACTTC.

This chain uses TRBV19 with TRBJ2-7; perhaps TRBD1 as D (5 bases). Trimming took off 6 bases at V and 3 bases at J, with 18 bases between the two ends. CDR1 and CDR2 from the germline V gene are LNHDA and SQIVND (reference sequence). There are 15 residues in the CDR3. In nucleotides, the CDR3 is TGTGCCAGTAGCCCATCGACAGTAACCCACTACGAGCAGTACTTC. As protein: CASSPSTVTHYEQYF. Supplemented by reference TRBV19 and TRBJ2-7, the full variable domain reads DGGITQSPKYLFRKEGQNVTLSCEQNLNHDAMYWYRQDPGQGLRLIYYSQIVNDFQKGDIAEGYSVSREKKESFPLTVTSAQKNPTAFYLCASSPSTVTHYEQYFGPGTRLTVT.

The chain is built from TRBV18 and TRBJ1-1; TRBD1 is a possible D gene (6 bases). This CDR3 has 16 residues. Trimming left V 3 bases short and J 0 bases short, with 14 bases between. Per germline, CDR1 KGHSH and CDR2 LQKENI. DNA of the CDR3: TGTGCCAGCTCACCGGGGGTCGCAGGGGTGAACACTGAAGCTTTCTTT. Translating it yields CASSPGVAGVNTEAFF.

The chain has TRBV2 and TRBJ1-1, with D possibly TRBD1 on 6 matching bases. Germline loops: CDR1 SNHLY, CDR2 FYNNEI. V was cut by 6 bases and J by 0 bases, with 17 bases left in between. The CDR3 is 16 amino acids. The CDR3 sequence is CASRESGVLMNTEAFF. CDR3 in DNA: TGTGCCAGCAGGGAATCAGGGGTCCTAATGAACACTGAAGCTTTCTTT.

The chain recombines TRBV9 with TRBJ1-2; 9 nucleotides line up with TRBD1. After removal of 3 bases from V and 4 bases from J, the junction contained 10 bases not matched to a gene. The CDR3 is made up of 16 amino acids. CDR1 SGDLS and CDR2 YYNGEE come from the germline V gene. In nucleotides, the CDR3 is TGTGCCAGCAGCGCCCTGAGGACAGGGGAAGGCTATGGCTACACCTTC. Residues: CASSALRTGEGYGYTF.

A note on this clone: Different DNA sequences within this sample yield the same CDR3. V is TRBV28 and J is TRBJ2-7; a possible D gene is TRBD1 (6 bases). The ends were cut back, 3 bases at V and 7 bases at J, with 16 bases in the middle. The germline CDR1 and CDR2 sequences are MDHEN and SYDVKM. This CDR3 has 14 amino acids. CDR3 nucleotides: TGTGCCAGCAGTTTCTCCCTCCAGGGGCTGGAGCAGTACTTC. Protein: CASSFSLQGLEQYF.